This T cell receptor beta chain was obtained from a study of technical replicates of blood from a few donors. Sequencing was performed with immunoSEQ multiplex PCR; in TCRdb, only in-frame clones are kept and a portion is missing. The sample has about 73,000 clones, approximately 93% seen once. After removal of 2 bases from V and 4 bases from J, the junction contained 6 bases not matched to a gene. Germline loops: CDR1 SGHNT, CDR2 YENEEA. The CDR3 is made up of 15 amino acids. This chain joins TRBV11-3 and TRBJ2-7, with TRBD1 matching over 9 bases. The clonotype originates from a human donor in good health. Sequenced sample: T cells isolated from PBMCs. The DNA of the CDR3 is TGTGCCAGCAGCTTACTAGGGACAGGGTCATACGAGCAGTACTTC. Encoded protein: CASSLLGTGSYEQYF. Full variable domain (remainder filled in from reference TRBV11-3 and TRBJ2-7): EAGVVQSPRYKIIEKKQPVAFWCNPISGHNTLYWYLQNLGQGPELLIRYENEEAVDDSQLPKDRFSAERLKGVDSTLKIQPAELGDSAVYLCASSLLGTGSYEQYFGPGTRLTVT.